This T cell receptor beta chain stems from a study of blood T cell repertoires in COVID-19 (dated by TCRdb to the early 2020s). Study-wide context: Samples from collaborators originated in the United States, Italy and Spain and spanned both the acute and convalescent phases of COVID-19. Deeply sampled blood TCRbeta repertoires from subjects exposed to, actively infected with, or recovered from COVID-19 were included in the dataset. Where available, HLA class I and class II types were taken from metadata supplied by the sample provider and were not determined by assay-based typing. The material from the prospective study consisted of cDNA or gDNA derived from T cells, B-cell-depleted T cells, or PBMCs. Samples were obtained from the ongoing ImmuneRACE study (first 160 participants) and from 950 to 1,500 subjects provided by 6 global collaborators. A de-identified subject ID, COVID-19 status, age in years and sex were almost always included in the sample metadata. The repertoires were released in a freely available public database meant as a resource for research on the immune response to SARS-CoV-2.

In Seattle, one collaborating source enrolled patients while the infection was active and tracked those patients longitudinally over the course of disease. Each collaborating institution followed its own protocols to collect whole blood in K2EDTA tubes. For TCRbeta analysis, collaborators shipped samples as frozen whole blood, isolated PBMCs, or DNA extracted from either of those sample types. On this clone: The antigen it binds to is not known. No quality values exist for individual bases; no much larger clone is one base distant.

TCRbeta CDR3 regions were amplified from genomic DNA by means of the immunoSEQ Assay, a bias-controlled multiplex PCR. On the authors' methods: The number of nucleated cells in each sample was estimated by amplification of reference gene primers within the assay. To quantify the absolute abundance of each unique TCRbeta CDR3 rearrangement, sequence reads were collapsed and filtered. For each sample, productive Simpson clonality was calculated as the square root of Simpson's diversity index across productive rearrangements. This is the immuneACCESS table as TCRdb keeps it, with only in-frame sequences that have V and J called. A part of the clones is gone; compared with another copy, unresolved V genes explain less than half, and the rest is unexplained. V, J and clone size derive from that table, while D and trimming were established from the DNA sequence. Across this sample there are roughly 150,000 clones, with just under 85% seen only once. 6.5% to 9% of the sample comes from the top ten.

General findings and caveats noted by the study authors: Clinical and demographic metadata were provided uncurated, with the amount varying by source and participant.

The germline V gene sets CDR1 to MDHEN and CDR2 to SYDVKM. The CDR3 spans 15 residues, from the cysteine through the phenylalanine. CDR3 DNA is the only sequence kept; it has 45 bases, read in frame from the first base. Trimmed from V: 10 bases; trimmed from J: 5 bases; junction bases lacking a gene match: 14. The chain was built from TRBV28 and TRBJ2-5, with TRBD2 identical over 9 junction bases. The sequence was obtained from a woman older than 75 with COVID-19, enrolled during active disease. The sequenced sample consisted of peripheral blood. The sequenced DNA is TGTGCCACCGCGCGGGGGGGACTAGTCAAGGAGACCCAGTACTTC. It codes for CATARGGLVKETQYF.